The clone carrying this T cell receptor (beta chain) was recorded once. Repertoires were generated with immunoSEQ multiplex PCR, while TCRdb's copy carries only in-frame clones and drops some. The profile shows fewer than 90,000 clones, 93% of them singletons. Germline V gene data show CDR1 as SGHNT and CDR2 as YYREEE (reference sequence). Trimming removed 0 bases at V and 5 bases at J, with 14 bases between. The CDR3 contains 15 residues. This sample is part of a study of PD-1 blockade in classical Hodgkin lymphoma. With no exception, relapse followed autologous stem cell transplantation in all patients, and brentuximab vedotin exposure varied.

This material consisted of peripheral blood mononuclear cells (PBMCs), taken at baseline. This sequence joins TRBV5-4 and TRBJ1-1, with a tentative D call TRBD1 (5 bases). This clonotype was sampled from a human donor with classical Hodgkin lymphoma. CDR3 region: CASSLEPLKGTEAFF. DNA for the CDR3: TGTGCCAGCAGCTTGGAACCGTTGAAGGGGACTGAAGCTTTCTTT. The full variable domain, its missing parts supplied by reference TRBV5-4 and TRBJ1-1, is ETGVTQSPTHLIKTRGQQVTLRCSSQSGHNTVSWYQQALGQGPQFIFQYYREEENGRGNFPPRFSGLQFPNYSSELNVNALELDDSALYLCASSLEPLKGTEAFFGQGTRLTVV.